This passage covers 13 T cell receptor beta chains from one sample sequenced in a study of blood T cell repertoires in COVID-19. TCRdb keeps only in-frame clones here, not all; method: immunoSEQ multiplex PCR. Here the sample spans 55,000 to 80,000 clones, around 88% being singletons. Input material: peripheral blood. The receptors originated from a human donor in a cohort sampled during active COVID-19.

V gene TRBV7-9 combines with J gene TRBJ2-5; D might be TRBD2 (5 bases). This CDR3 contains 16 residues. V dropped 5 bases and J dropped 2 bases, with 18 bases sitting between them. CDR1 is SEHNR, CDR2 FQNEAQ, per germline (reference sequence). Written as DNA, the CDR3 is TGTGCCAGCAGCCCCCGCGGGCAATCGGGGCAAGAGACCCAGTACTTC. Protein product: CASSPRGQSGQETQYF.

The J gene is TRBJ2-5, the V gene TRBV1; the D call in the table, TRBD1, was not verified against the DNA. TRBV1 is labeled a pseudogene. The CDR3 spans 16 residues. CDR3 sequence reads: CTSSQDRGARQETQYF. The CDR3 DNA sequence: TGCACCAGCAGCCAAGACCGTGGGGCCCGACAAGAGACCCAGTACTTC.

The rearrangement uses TRBV19 and TRBJ1-1; 9 bases are a match to TRBD1. Per germline, CDR1 LNHDA and CDR2 SQIVND (reference sequence). The J segment lost 4 bases and the V segment lost 8 bases, leaving 8 bases of the junction unmatched. The CDR3 has 14 amino acids. CDR3 region: CASSIQGAVTEAFF. CDR3 nucleotides: TGTGCCAGTTCTATACAGGGGGCGGTCACTGAAGCTTTCTTT.

This chain joins TRBV6-4 and TRBJ2-7; TRBD1 matches at 8 bases. Germline loops: CDR1 MRHNA, CDR2 SNTAGT. Trimming removed 5 bases from V and 1 base from J; junction bases left unmatched: 19. The CDR3 covers 19 residues. CDR3 protein: CASSSRRAGGRVRSYEQYF. The CDR3 DNA follows: TGTGCCAGCAGTTCTCGGCGGGCAGGGGGCCGAGTCAGGTCCTACGAGCAGTACTTC.

This chain links TRBV5-6 with TRBJ2-7; D may be TRBD2 (7 bases). The CDR3 runs to 15 residues. Looked up from germline, CDR1 is SGHDT and CDR2 is YYEEEE. V lost 2 bases and J 7 bases, leaving 19 bases between the germline ends. CDR3 amino acids: CASSFGGGHPLEQYF. CDR3 DNA sequence: TGTGCCAGCAGCTTTGGCGGGGGCCACCCTCTGGAGCAGTACTTC.

The rearrangement links TRBV1 to TRBJ2-1; TRBD2 is taken as the D call from the table, unchecked against the DNA. TRBV1 is classified as a pseudogene. The CDR3 is 16 amino acids. The CDR3 region is CTSSQGGVSIDNEQFF. In nucleotides, the CDR3 is TGCACCAGCAGCCAAGGGGGGGTGTCCATCGACAATGAGCAGTTCTTC.

The rearrangement joins TRBV10-3 to TRBJ2-7; the match to TRBD1 covers 7 bases. The ends lost 3 bases at V and 0 bases at J; junction bases unmatched: 8. Germline V gene sequence: CDR1 ENHRY, CDR2 SYGVKD. The CDR3 is 16 amino acids. The CDR3: CAISDSVTGFSYEQYF. The CDR3 DNA follows: TGTGCCATCAGTGATTCTGTGACAGGGTTCTCCTACGAGCAGTACTTC.

This clone showed up just once. J is TRBJ1-6 and V is TRBV7-6; D call uncertain. CDR1 is SGHVS and CDR2 is FNYEAQ in the germline V gene. Trimming cost V 3 bases and J 10 bases, with 10 bases left between them. The CDR3 runs to 13 residues. The CDR3 here is CASSFAWASPLHF. The CDR3 DNA sequence: TGTGCCAGCAGCTTCGCCTGGGCATCACCCCTCCACTTT.

The V call is TRBV28, the J call TRBJ2-3; 10 bases agree with TRBD2. With 7 bases clipped from V and 2 bases from J, the junction kept 6 bases outside the gene matches. The germline V gene has CDR1 MDHEN and CDR2 SYDVKM. The CDR3 totals 15 residues. The CDR3 nucleotides are TGTGCCAGCACGCAGCGGGGGGGCTACACAGATACGCAGTATTTT. Protein product: CASTQRGGYTDTQYF. The variable domain in full, with the rest retrieved from reference TRBV28 and TRBJ2-3, is DVKVTQSSRYLVKRTGEKVFLECVQDMDHENMFWYRQDPGLGLRLIYFSYDVKMKEKGDIPEGYSVSREKKERFSLILESASTNQTSMYLCASTQRGGYTDTQYFGPGTRLTVL.

This clone was counted a few times. This sequence joins TRBV29-1 and TRBJ2-7; TRBD1 aligns across 7 bases. Per germline, CDR1 SQVTM and CDR2 ANQGSEA. V was clipped by 6 bases and J by 7 bases; unmatched bases: 6. This CDR3 contains 11 residues. The CDR3 bases are TGCAGCGTCCACAGGGGTAATGAGCAGTACTTC. It yields the protein CSVHRGNEQYF.

CDR3 bases: TGTGCCATCCTCAAGGGAGGGACAGATACGCAGTATTTT. It encodes CAILKGGTDTQYF. V gene TRBV10-3 combines with J gene TRBJ2-3; 7 bases map to TRBD2. Trimming at V came to 8 bases and at J to 3 bases, leaving 5 bases not matched to a gene. The CDR3 length is 13 residues. The germline V gene has CDR1 ENHRY and CDR2 SYGVKD.

The V and J genes are TRBV6-1 and TRBJ2-7; possible D gene TRBD1, 5 bases. The CDR3 extends over 16 amino acids. Germline-derived CDR1 and CDR2 are MNHNS and SASEGT. V shed 2 bases and J shed 3 bases, with 17 bases lying between them. CDR3 in DNA: TGTGCCAGCAGTGAACGAGGAAACCCAGGGATCTACGAGCAGTACTTC. Its translation: CASSERGNPGIYEQYF.

This chain links TRBV2 with TRBJ1-2, with 7 positions matching TRBD1. This CDR3 is built from 15 residues. V shed 6 bases, J shed 4 bases, and the junction held 11 bases outside the gene matches. Germline V CDR1 and CDR2: SNHLY, FYNNEI. The CDR3 here is CASSLGQGEIYGYTF. In DNA form, the CDR3 reads TGTGCCAGCAGCCTGGGGCAGGGGGAGATCTATGGCTACACCTTC.